Presented here are 19 T cell receptor beta chains from one specimen sequenced in a study of blood T cell dynamics during melanoma immunotherapy. TCRdb's table, derived via immunoSEQ multiplex PCR, lists solely in-frame clones and lacks some. This sample has around 12,000 clones; roughly 80% occur once, and the top ten carry about 9.4%. Stated time point: pre-treatment baseline. This sample comprised blood, obtained from a patient treated with checkpoint blockade. The receptors come from a human donor with melanoma.

This sequence joins TRBV6-4 and TRBJ1-5; 12 bases are a match to TRBD1. CDR3 size: 15 residues. V lost 2 bases and J lost 10; bases outside the gene matches: 6. Germline V gene sequence: CDR1 MRHNA, CDR2 SNTAGT. CDR3 sequence (DNA): TGTGCCAGCAGTGACCCAGGGGACAGGGGGCATCCCCAGCATTTT. It yields the protein CASSDPGDRGHPQHF.

This chain uses TRBV11-2 with TRBJ2-4; unclear D gene. The germline V gene has CDR1 SGHAT and CDR2 FQNNGV. Trimming pared 0 bases from V and 0 bases from J, leaving 15 bases between. This CDR3 is built from 18 residues. This CDR3 reads CASSLEFRLFIAKNIQYF. CDR3 sequence (DNA): TGTGCCAGCAGCTTAGAGTTCCGACTCTTCATAGCCAAAAACATTCAGTACTTC.

This sequence joins TRBV23-1 and TRBJ2-3; D gene unclear. TRBV23-1 is marked as an open reading frame, function uncertain. Trimming pared 6 bases from V and 0 bases from J, leaving 16 bases between. CDR3 size: 16 residues. Written as DNA, the CDR3 is TGCGCCAGCAGCCCGAGAGTCCGGAGAAGCACAGATACGCAGTATTTT. Translation gives CASSPRVRRSTDTQYF.

The chain uses TRBV19 and TRBJ1-4; 8 bases line up with TRBD1. The trim removed 6 bases at V and 7 bases at J, leaving 4 bases unmatched. CDR3 size: 13 residues. The germline V gene encodes CDR1 LNHDA and CDR2 SQIVND (reference sequence). DNA of the CDR3: TGTGCCAGTAGAACTGGGACAGGTGAAAAACTGTTTTTT. Amino acid sequence: CASRTGTGEKLFF.

This chain links TRBV6-5 with TRBJ2-5, with D perhaps matching TRBD1 (5 bases). CDR1 and CDR2 (germline): MNHEY, SVGAGI. The germline V and J ends were trimmed by 6 bases and 5 bases, with 16 bases remaining between them. This CDR3 contains 14 residues. CDR3 amino acids: CASSLLGAWETQYF. In DNA, the CDR3 is TGTGCCAGCAGCCTCCTAGGGGCATGGGAGACCCAGTACTTC.

The chain links TRBV28 to TRBJ1-2; the D gene is possibly TRBD1 (5 bases). This CDR3 comprises 17 residues. CDR1 and CDR2 from the germline V gene are MDHEN and SYDVKM. V lost 1 base and J 7 bases, leaving 22 bases between the germline ends. This chain's CDR3 is CASSLSGSGAVKSGYTF. The CDR3 DNA sequence: TGTGCCAGCAGTTTATCAGGCTCTGGGGCGGTTAAAAGTGGCTACACCTTC.

This chain links TRBV30 with TRBJ2-1; 8 bases map to TRBD1. Trimming cost V 5 bases and J 13 bases; bases outside gene matches: 7. This CDR3 spans 11 amino acids. Germline CDR1 reads GTSNPN; CDR2 reads SVGIG (reference sequence). Here the CDR3 DNA reads TGTGCCTGGGGCAGGGGGCTACGACAGTTCTTC. Translation: CAWGRGLRQFF. The full variable domain, its missing parts supplied by reference TRBV30 and TRBJ2-1, is SQTIHQWPATLVQPVGSPLSLECTVEGTSNPNLYWYRQAAGRGLQLLFYSVGIGQISSEVPQNLSASRPQDRQFILSSKKLLLSDSGFYLCAWGRGLRQFFGPGTRLTVL.

Comment on this clone: Other DNA sequences within the sample encode an identical CDR3. The chain combines TRBV5-1 with TRBJ2-7; 11 bases are a match to TRBD2. Germline assignment: CDR1 SGHRS and CDR2 YFSETQ. This CDR3 has 17 residues. The junction had 9 bases not matched to a gene; V was cut back by 0 bases and J by 4 bases. CDR3 loop: CASSLGPSTSGSYEQYF. CDR3 bases: TGCGCCAGCAGCTTGGGCCCCTCTACTAGCGGGAGTTACGAGCAGTACTTC.

The J gene is TRBJ1-1, the V gene TRBV18; 7 positions agree with TRBD1. The CDR3 consists of 15 residues. CDR1 is KGHSH, CDR2 LQKENI, per germline. With V trimmed by 3 bases and J by 2 bases, 6 bases remained unmatched. The CDR3: CASSPTGQANTEAFF. The DNA for the CDR3 is TGTGCCAGCTCACCGACAGGGCAGGCCAACACTGAAGCTTTCTTT.

The chain employs TRBV10-1 and TRBJ2-6; no clear D gene. The length of the CDR3 is 15 residues. V lost 0 bases and J lost 1, with 4 bases in between. Per the germline V gene, CDR1 is WNHNN and CDR2 is SYGVQD (reference sequence). CDR3 coding DNA: TGCGCCAGCAGTGAGTCGTTATCTGGGGCCAACGTCCTGACTTTC. This translates into CASSESLSGANVLTF.

The chain uses TRBV10-3 and TRBJ1-2, with D uncertain. Trimming removed 8 bases at V and 8 bases at J, with 15 bases between. Germline CDR1 is ENHRY and CDR2 is SYGVKD. The CDR3 is made up of 12 amino acids. The CDR3 sequence is CAISVGGEGYTF. In DNA, the CDR3 is TGTGCCATCTCAGTGGGTGGGGAGGGCTACACCTTC.

The V and J genes are TRBV4-2 and TRBJ1-2; D unresolved. The CDR3 is made up of 15 amino acids. Germline CDR1 reads LGHNA; CDR2 reads YNFKEQ. The V gene lost 5 bases and the J gene lost 4 bases, with 17 bases spanning the gap. The CDR3 region is CASSLDHGPAYGYTF. The CDR3, as DNA: TGTGCCAGCAGCTTAGATCATGGTCCTGCCTATGGCTACACCTTC.

The chain is built from TRBV5-4 and TRBJ1-1; possible D gene TRBD1, 6 bases. Between the trimmed V and J ends, which lost 4 bases and 1 base, there was a span of 11 bases. The CDR3 contains 14 residues. Germline V gives CDR1 SGHNT, CDR2 YYREEE (reference sequence). As DNA, the CDR3 is TGTGCCAGCAGCCTGGGGGCTCGGAACACTGAAGCTTTCTTT. This gives the protein CASSLGARNTEAFF.

The gene calls are TRBV11-2 and TRBJ2-5, with 11 bases aligning to TRBD2. The CDR3 is made up of 18 amino acids. Germline V gene data show CDR1 as SGHAT and CDR2 as FQNNGV. Trimming took 5 bases from V and 1 from J; bases not matched to a gene: 12. The CDR3 DNA reads as TGTGCCAGCAGCCTCTTAAGTTGGACTAGCGGGCCCCAAGAGACCCAGTACTTC. Protein: CASSLLSWTSGPQETQYF.

The genes are TRBV18 and TRBJ2-5; 9 nucleotides line up with TRBD1. Germline-derived CDR1 and CDR2 are KGHSH and LQKENI. Trimming removed 1 base from V and 2 bases from J; junction bases left unmatched: 2. The CDR3 is 15 residues long. The CDR3 bases are TGTGCCAGCTCACCACAGACAGGGGGTCAAGAGACCCAGTACTTC. It translates to CASSPQTGGQETQYF.

The rearrangement links TRBV27 to TRBJ2-1; the D call may be TRBD1 or TRBD2 (5 bases each). CDR1 is MNHEY and CDR2 is SMNVEV in the germline V gene (reference sequence). The germline V and J ends were trimmed by 7 bases and 15 bases, with 22 bases remaining between them. The CDR3 has 13 residues. CDR3 nucleotides: TGTGCCAGCACAAGTCCCCGGGACCGGGAACGGTTCTTC. Its translation is CASTSPRDRERFF.

This sequence joins TRBV4-3 and TRBJ2-3, with D possibly being TRBD2 (5 bases). The CDR3 is 14 residues long. Trimming shortened V by 4 bases and J by 2 bases, and 10 bases separated the two germline ends. CDR1 LGHNA and CDR2 YSLEER come from the germline V gene. Here the CDR3 reads CASSRQDFTDTQYF. CDR3 sequence (DNA): TGCGCCAGCAGCCGGCAGGACTTCACAGATACGCAGTATTTT.

In this sample, this clone turned up a few times. The chain has TRBV6-6 and TRBJ1-6; D is unresolved. CDR3 size: 15 residues. Germline V gives CDR1 MNHNY, CDR2 SVGAGI (reference sequence). Trimming shortened V by 5 bases and J by 7 bases, and 15 bases separated the two germline ends. DNA of the CDR3: TGTGCCAGCAGTACCTCGGCCGGAGAAAATTCACCCCTCCACTTT. Its translation is CASSTSAGENSPLHF.

The rearrangement joins TRBV28 to TRBJ2-3, with TRBD2 matching over 7 bases. V trimming: 5 bases; J trimming: 1 base; junction bases outside the gene matches: 6. The CDR3 sequence is 15 residues long. The germline V gene encodes CDR1 MDHEN and CDR2 SYDVKM. CDR3 sequence reads: CASSQYSGRTDTQYF. DNA of the CDR3: TGTGCCAGCAGTCAATATAGCGGGCGCACAGATACGCAGTATTTT.